A single sample gave rise to the 31 T cell receptor beta chains below, sequenced in a study of T cells in Graves' hyperthyroidism and ophthalmopathy. Researchers took RNA transcripts and amplified the TCR beta CDR3 regions from them. During a first-round RT-PCR of the TCR CDR3, the HTBI primer set was used. TCRdb analysed the multiplex PCR reads with MiXCR anew, one entry per CDR3 protein. This sample has some 460,000 distinct CDR3 sequences, with around a sixth found just once. Specimen: blood. The origin of the receptors is a woman between 18 and 29 years old with Graves' hyperthyroidism.

This sequence joins TRBV3-1 and TRBJ1-4; a possible D gene is TRBD1 (6 bases). The CDR3 covers 17 residues. Trimming pared 5 bases from V and 0 bases from J, leaving 16 bases between. The germline gives CDR1 LGHDT, CDR2 YNNKEL (reference sequence). CDR3: CASSSATGWATNEKLFF. CDR3 in DNA: TGTGCCAGCAGCTCTGCGACAGGATGGGCAACTAATGAAAAACTGTTTTTT.

This clonotype was detected many times. This chain uses TRBV18 with TRBJ2-3, with 9 bases fitting TRBD2. V gave up 0 bases and J gave up 2 bases; unmatched junction bases: 6. The CDR3 totals 17 residues. Germline V gene lookup returns CDR1 KGHSH and CDR2 LQKENI. This chain's CDR3 is CASSPPSGRTNTDTQYF. The CDR3 nucleotides read TGTGCCAGCTCACCACCGAGCGGGAGGACGAACACAGATACGCAGTATTTT.

This clonotype was seen ten or more times. The V and J genes are TRBV12-3 or TRBV12-4 and TRBJ2-1, with 9 nucleotides matching TRBD1. The junction had 15 bases not matched to a gene; V was cut back by 7 bases and J by 8 bases. The CDR3 runs to 16 residues. The DNA for the CDR3 is TGTGCCAGCATGAAACAGGGGGCGTTAGTAAGCGATGAGCAGTTCTTC. This codes for CASMKQGALVSDEQFF.

This clonotype was observed many times. The chain employs TRBV12-3 or TRBV12-4 and TRBJ2-5; D is undetermined. Trimming took 4 bases from V and 4 from J, leaving 10 bases between them. This CDR3 region has 13 residues. The CDR3 sequence is CASSSSVGETQYF. The CDR3 nucleotides read TGTGCCAGCAGTTCGTCCGTTGGAGAGACCCAGTACTTC.

This clonotype occurred many times. The rearrangement uses TRBV4-3 and TRBJ1-2, with D perhaps TRBD1 (6 bases). The V end was cut by 0 bases, the J end by 7 bases, with 12 bases between. Germline assignment: CDR1 LGHNA and CDR2 YSLEER. The CDR3 has 14 amino acids. DNA of the CDR3: TGCGCCAGCAGCCAAGATATTGGGGGGCCTGGCTACACCTTC. Protein sequence: CASSQDIGGPGYTF.

This clonotype has more than one count but fewer than ten. The J gene is TRBJ1-3, the V gene TRBV9; D unclear. The germline V gene has CDR1 SGDLS and CDR2 YYNGEE. The V and J ends lost 4 bases and 4 bases respectively, with 6 bases between them. The CDR3 has 12 residues. The CDR3 spells CASSQVGNTIYF. The CDR3 DNA is TGTGCCAGCAGCCAAGTCGGAAACACCATATATTTT.

In its sample, this clonotype was seen many times. J is TRBJ2-1 and V is TRBV3-1, with no clear D. The CDR3 extends over 16 amino acids. V gave up 0 bases and J gave up 4 bases, with 13 bases separating them. Per germline, CDR1 LGHDT and CDR2 YNNKEL (reference sequence). The CDR3 loop reads CASSQDEATHYNEQFF. The DNA of the CDR3 is TGTGCCAGCAGCCAAGACGAGGCAACCCATTACAATGAGCAGTTCTTC.

This chain connects TRBV19 to TRBJ2-6; 8 positions match TRBD2. CDR3 size: 17 residues. Germline CDR1 is LNHDA and CDR2 is SQIVND (reference sequence). J gave up 0 bases and V 6 bases, and 7 bases lay outside the gene matches. The CDR3 loop reads CASRHGRAPSGANVLTF. In DNA form, the CDR3 reads TGTGCCAGTAGGCACGGGAGGGCCCCCTCTGGGGCCAACGTCCTGACTTTC.

The rearrangement uses TRBV5-6 and TRBJ1-2; D gene unclear. Germline V lookup: CDR1 SGHDT, CDR2 YYEEEE. The V gene lost 2 bases and the J gene lost 4 bases, with 12 bases spanning the gap. The CDR3 has 14 residues. The CDR3 DNA reads as TGTGCCAGCAGCTTAGGATTGCCAGTCTATGGCTACACCTTC. Residues: CASSLGLPVYGYTF.

The V and J genes are TRBV10-3 and TRBJ1-5, with 9 bases lining up with TRBD1. Trimming at V came to 5 bases and at J to 4 bases, leaving 9 bases not matched to a gene. Germline assignment: CDR1 ENHRY and CDR2 SYGVKD. The CDR3 has 16 residues. This chain's CDR3 is CAISPTGTGMNQPQHF. The CDR3, as DNA: TGTGCCATCAGTCCAACCGGGACAGGGATGAATCAGCCCCAGCATTTT.

In its sample, this clonotype was seen many times. V and J are TRBV27 and TRBJ2-1, with 9 bases identical to TRBD2. This CDR3 contains 14 residues. The V gene end was trimmed by 6 bases and the J gene end by 6 bases; junction bases not matched to a gene: 6. The germline CDR1 and CDR2 sequences are MNHEY and SMNVEV (reference sequence). This CDR3 reads CASRPGLALNEQFF. DNA of the CDR3: TGTGCCAGCAGGCCGGGACTAGCCCTCAATGAGCAGTTCTTC.

At least ten counts were recorded for this clonotype. The chain recombines TRBV12-3 or TRBV12-4 with TRBJ1-1, with 8 bases fitting TRBD1. This CDR3 has 14 amino acids. V lost 8 bases and J lost 5; bases outside the gene matches: 10. The CDR3 DNA is TGTGCCAGCCAAGACGACAGGGGAGGAACTGAAGCTTTCTTT. This gives the protein CASQDDRGGTEAFF.

This clonotype was detected only a few times. Germline is not matched at one junction end, which may reflect a read error. V gene TRBV7-7 combines with J gene TRBJ2-5; D unclear. The CDR3 covers 14 residues. Germline lookup yields CDR1 SSHAT and CDR2 FNYEAQ (reference sequence). CDR3 loop: CASSPNPGQETQYF. CDR3 in DNA: TGTGCTAGCAGCCCAAACCCAGGACAAGAGACCCAGTACTTC. The variable domain in full, with the rest retrieved from reference TRBV7-7 and TRBJ2-5, is GAGVSQSPRYKVTKRGQDVTLRCDPISSHATLYWYQQALGQGPEFLTYFNYEAQPDKSGLPSDRFSAERPEGSISTLTIQRTEQRDSAMYRCASSPNPGQETQYFGPGTRLLVL.

This clonotype was recorded many times. In nucleotides, the CDR3 is TGTGCCAGCAGTTACGGACCAGGGGGGGCGGATACGCAGTATTTT. Translated, it gives CASSYGPGGADTQYF. The V call is TRBV6-2 or TRBV6-3, the J call TRBJ2-3; perhaps D is TRBD1 or TRBD2 (7 bases each). The germline gives CDR1 MNHEY, CDR2 SVGEGT. The CDR3 contains 15 residues. The ends were cut back, 2 bases at V and 6 bases at J, with 15 bases in the middle.

This clonotype was seen a handful of times. The V and J genes are TRBV4-2 and TRBJ2-6; TRBD1 matches 9 bases. The CDR3 consists of 18 residues. V shed 3 bases, J shed 3 bases, and the junction held 9 bases outside the gene matches. Germline-derived CDR1 and CDR2 are LGHNA and YNFKEQ. CDR3 nucleotides: TGTGCCAGCAGCCAGGGGGACAGGGCGAGAAATGGGGCCAACGTCCTGACTTTC. Its protein product is CASSQGDRARNGANVLTF.

This clonotype was detected many times. The CDR3 protein is CASSQTPIYEQYF. The CDR3 DNA follows: TGCGCCAGCAGCCAAACTCCAATTTACGAGCAGTACTTC. V usage is TRBV4-1 and J usage is TRBJ2-7; D gene ambiguous. Germline CDR1 reads MGHRA; CDR2 reads YSYEKL. This CDR3 has 13 amino acids. V was pared by 2 bases and J by 4 bases, with 9 bases between.

In regard to this clonotype: A clone one base away is much larger, so this may be a read error. Here the CDR3 DNA reads TGTGCCAGCAGCACAGTTACAGGGGCGGAGACCCAGTGCTTC. This gives the protein CASSTVTGAETQCF. This chain joins TRBV13 and TRBJ2-5; 7 bases are shared with TRBD1. The CDR3 runs to 14 residues. Germline CDR1 reads PRHDT; CDR2 reads FYEKMQ (reference sequence).

Ten or more counts support this clonotype. This chain uses TRBV6-2 or TRBV6-3 with TRBJ2-1; D gene uncertain. This CDR3 comprises 15 residues. Germline lookup yields CDR1 MNHEY and CDR2 SVGEGT. V lost 6 bases to trimming and J lost 0 bases, with 12 bases between them. CDR3 nucleotide sequence: TGTGCCAGCAGCTACGGATGGGGCTCCTACAATGAGCAGTTCTTC. This codes for CASSYGWGSYNEQFF.

This clonotype showed up just once. It may be a read error: a sequence one base away is much more abundant. The DNA for the CDR3 is TGTGCCAGCTCACCCTTACAGGGGACCATGAACACTGAAGCTCTCTTT. Its protein is CASSPLQGTMNTEALF. The chain employs TRBV18 and TRBJ1-1; 7 nucleotides agree with TRBD1. The CDR3 runs 16 residues. Per germline, CDR1 KGHSH and CDR2 LQKENI. The full variable domain, its missing parts supplied by reference TRBV18 and TRBJ1-1, is NAGVMQNPRHLVRRRGQEARLRCSPMKGHSHVYWYRQLPEEGLKFMVYLQKENIIDESGMPKERFSAEFPKEGPSILRIQQVVRGDSAAYFCASSPLQGTMNTEALFGQGTRLTVV.

This chain links TRBV18 with TRBJ1-6; no firm D call. Germline V gene sequence: CDR1 KGHSH, CDR2 LQKENI. V was trimmed by 3 bases and J by 4 bases, leaving 10 bases between them. CDR3 length: 15 amino acids. This chain's CDR3 is CASSPVGKYNSPLHF. The CDR3 DNA follows: TGTGCCAGCTCACCCGTTGGGAAGTATAATTCACCCCTCCACTTT.

The chain is built from TRBV7-6 and TRBJ2-7; D is possibly TRBD2 (7 bases). V was clipped by 3 bases and J by 2 bases, with 11 bases between them. The CDR3 is made up of 14 amino acids. Germline CDR1 is SGHVS and CDR2 is FNYEAQ. The CDR3 DNA is TGTGCCAGCAGCTTGAGAGGGGGGGCCTACGAGCAGTACTTC. Translating it yields CASSLRGGAYEQYF.

In this sample, this clonotype turned up many times. The chain joins TRBV28 to TRBJ2-7; D unresolved. V was pared by 2 bases and J by 3 bases, with 11 bases between. Looked up from germline, CDR1 is MDHEN and CDR2 is SYDVKM. The CDR3 loop spans 14 amino acids. CDR3 nucleotide sequence: TGTGCCAGCAGTTTAACTAAACCTGTCTACGAGCAGTACTTC. Translated: CASSLTKPVYEQYF.

The table lists this clonotype with many counts. The chain employs TRBV19 and TRBJ1-1; 9 bases fit TRBD1. CDR1 and CDR2 (germline): LNHDA, SQIVND (reference sequence). The CDR3 sequence is 13 residues long. With 9 bases clipped from V and 4 bases from J, the junction kept 6 bases outside the gene matches. The CDR3, as DNA: TGTGCCAGCACTACAGGGGGCCCCACTGAAGCTTTCTTT. It codes for CASTTGGPTEAFF.

The chain links TRBV29-1 to TRBJ1-2; D remains ambiguous. The CDR3 length is 12 residues. CDR1 and CDR2 from the germline V gene are SQVTM and ANQGSEA. Trimming shortened V by 0 bases and J by 7 bases, and 9 bases separated the two germline ends. The CDR3 reads CSVEETLTGYTF. CDR3 in DNA: TGCAGCGTTGAAGAGACACTAACTGGCTACACCTTC.

This clonotype was observed a handful of times. This sequence joins TRBV18 and TRBJ1-1; 7 positions match TRBD1. The CDR3 length is 15 residues. Germline values: CDR1 KGHSH, CDR2 LQKENI. Trimming removed 0 bases from V and 5 bases from J; junction bases left unmatched: 6. The DNA of the CDR3 is TGTGCCAGCTCACCACCGACAGGGTTGAGGACTGAAGCTTTCTTT. Translating it yields CASSPPTGLRTEAFF. Full variable domain (outside the CDR3, taken from reference TRBV18 and TRBJ1-1): NAGVMQNPRHLVRRRGQEARLRCSPMKGHSHVYWYRQLPEEGLKFMVYLQKENIIDESGMPKERFSAEFPKEGPSILRIQQVVRGDSAAYFCASSPPTGLRTEAFFGQGTRLTVV.

This clonotype was seen only a few times. The rearrangement links TRBV6-1 to TRBJ2-1, with 11 bases matching TRBD2. This CDR3 contains 18 residues. Trimming removed 5 bases from V and 7 bases from J; junction bases left unmatched: 16. CDR1 is MNHNS, CDR2 SASEGT, per germline. CDR3 protein: CASSWASGGPISQNEQFF. CDR3 bases: TGTGCCAGCAGTTGGGCTAGCGGGGGGCCCATCTCCCAGAATGAGCAGTTCTTC.

The chain has TRBV24-1 and TRBJ1-5; no definite D call. The CDR3 totals 14 residues. V was clipped by 3 bases and J by 7 bases, with 12 bases between them. Germline V gene sequence: CDR1 KGHDR, CDR2 SFDVKD. The CDR3 region is CATSDARGKQPQHF. For the CDR3, the DNA is TGTGCCACCAGTGATGCGAGAGGGAAGCAGCCCCAGCATTTT.

Ten or more counts support this clonotype. The chain joins TRBV18 to TRBJ1-1, with 10 bases matching TRBD1. Unmatched junction bases numbered 8, after V lost 3 bases and J lost 1 base. The CDR3 is 17 amino acids. In germline, CDR1 is KGHSH, CDR2 LQKENI. CDR3 region: CASSPRQGAPRNTEAFF. In DNA, the CDR3 is TGTGCCAGCTCACCGAGACAGGGGGCGCCCCGGAACACTGAAGCTTTCTTT.

As concerns this clonotype: Sequence at one end of the junction differs from germline and may be a read error. The chain links TRBV7-2 to TRBJ2-6; no firm D call. The CDR3 runs to 15 residues. Germline CDR1 SGHTA, CDR2 FQGNSA. CDR3 protein: CVSSLSSSGANVLTF. CDR3 DNA: TGTGTCAGCAGCTTATCAAGCTCTGGGGCCAACGTCCTGACTTTC.

This clonotype was observed at least ten times. The rearrangement uses TRBV20-1 and TRBJ2-1, with D possibly TRBD2 on 7 matching bases. With 1 base removed from V and 12 bases from J, the gap between germline ends came to 22 bases. The CDR3 runs to 15 residues. CDR1 and CDR2 (germline): DFQATT, SNEGSKA (reference sequence). CDR3: CSARVGSGLGGGQFF. CDR3 nucleotides: TGCAGTGCTAGAGTCGGATCAGGCCTAGGGGGGGGGCAGTTCTTC.

This clonotype was recorded a few times. V usage is TRBV6-1 and J usage is TRBJ1-2; TRBD1 matches at 8 bases. The CDR3 totals 15 residues. Germline V gene data show CDR1 as MNHNS and CDR2 as SASEGT. V shed 6 bases, J shed 2 bases, and the junction held 8 bases outside the gene matches. The CDR3, as DNA: TGTGCCAGCAGAATTACAGGGGGGTCAAACTATGGCTACACCTTC. This encodes CASRITGGSNYGYTF.